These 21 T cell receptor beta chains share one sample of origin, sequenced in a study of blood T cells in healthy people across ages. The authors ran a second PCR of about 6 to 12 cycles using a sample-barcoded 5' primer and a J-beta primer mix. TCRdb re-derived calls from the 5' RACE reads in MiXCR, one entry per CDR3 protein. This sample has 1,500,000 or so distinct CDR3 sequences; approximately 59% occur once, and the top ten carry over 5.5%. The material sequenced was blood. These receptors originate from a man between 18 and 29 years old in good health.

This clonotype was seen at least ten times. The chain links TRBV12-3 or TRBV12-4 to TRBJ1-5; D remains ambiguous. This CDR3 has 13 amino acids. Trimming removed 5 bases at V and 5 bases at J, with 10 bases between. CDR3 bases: TGTGCCAGCAGTGTCGGAGGGTATCAGCCCCAGCATTTT. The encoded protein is CASSVGGYQPQHF.

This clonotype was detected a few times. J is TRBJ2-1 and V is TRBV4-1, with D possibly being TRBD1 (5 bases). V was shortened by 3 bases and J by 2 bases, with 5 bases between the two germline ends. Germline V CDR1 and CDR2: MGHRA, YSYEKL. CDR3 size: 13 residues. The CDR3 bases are TGCGCCAGCAGCCAGACAGCCTACAATGAGCAGTTCTTC. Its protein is CASSQTAYNEQFF.

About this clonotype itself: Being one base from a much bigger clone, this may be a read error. CDR3 protein: CASRSPETQYF. For the CDR3, the DNA is TGTGCCAGCAGGTCCCCGGAGACCCAGTACTTC. This chain links TRBV25-1 with TRBJ2-5; no reliable D call. The germline gives CDR1 MGHDK, CDR2 SYGVNS. The CDR3 length is 11 residues. Deletions cut 6 bases from V and 5 bases from J, with 7 bases between.

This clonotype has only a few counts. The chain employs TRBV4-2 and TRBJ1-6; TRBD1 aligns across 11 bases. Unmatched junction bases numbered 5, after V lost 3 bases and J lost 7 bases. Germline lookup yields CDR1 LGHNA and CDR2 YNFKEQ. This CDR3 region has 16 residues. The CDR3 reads CASSQDRDRGNSPLHF. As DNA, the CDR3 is TGTGCCAGCAGCCAGGATAGGGACAGGGGGAATTCACCCCTCCACTTT.

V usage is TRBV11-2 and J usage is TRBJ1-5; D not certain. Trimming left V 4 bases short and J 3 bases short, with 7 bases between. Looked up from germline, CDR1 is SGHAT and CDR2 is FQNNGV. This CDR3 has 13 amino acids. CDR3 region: CASSSNPNQPQHF. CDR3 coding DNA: TGTGCCAGCAGCTCCAATCCCAATCAGCCCCAGCATTTT. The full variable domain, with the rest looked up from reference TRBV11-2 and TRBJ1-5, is EAGVAQSPRYKIIEKRQSVAFWCNPISGHATLYWYQQILGQGPKLLIQFQNNGVVDDSQLPKDRFSAERLKGVDSTLKIQPAKLEDSAVYLCASSSNPNQPQHFGDGTRLSIL.

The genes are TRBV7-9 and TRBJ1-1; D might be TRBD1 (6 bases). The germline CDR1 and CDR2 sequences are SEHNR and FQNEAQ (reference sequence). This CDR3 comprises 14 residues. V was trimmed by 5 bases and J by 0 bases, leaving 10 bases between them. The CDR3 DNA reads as TGTGCCAGCAGCGTGGACAGACTGAACACTGAAGCTTTCTTT. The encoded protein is CASSVDRLNTEAFF.

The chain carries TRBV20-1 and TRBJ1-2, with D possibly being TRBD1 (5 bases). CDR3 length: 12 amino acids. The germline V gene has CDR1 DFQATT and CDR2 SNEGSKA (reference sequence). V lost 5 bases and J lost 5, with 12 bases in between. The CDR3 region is CSAPGEGYGYTF. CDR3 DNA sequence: TGCAGTGCTCCTGGAGAGGGGTATGGCTACACCTTC.

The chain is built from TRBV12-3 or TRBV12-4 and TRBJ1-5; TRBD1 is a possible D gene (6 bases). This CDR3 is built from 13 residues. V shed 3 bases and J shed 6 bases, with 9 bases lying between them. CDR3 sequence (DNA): TGTGCCAGCAGTTTGTGGGGGCCTCAGCCCCAGCATTTT. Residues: CASSLWGPQPQHF.

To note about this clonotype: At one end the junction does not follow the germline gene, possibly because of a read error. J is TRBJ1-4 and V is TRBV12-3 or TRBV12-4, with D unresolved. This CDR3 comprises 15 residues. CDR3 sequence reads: CASSPDTATNEELFF. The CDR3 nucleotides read TGTGCCAGCAGCCCTGACACGGCAACTAATGAAGAACTGTTTTTT.

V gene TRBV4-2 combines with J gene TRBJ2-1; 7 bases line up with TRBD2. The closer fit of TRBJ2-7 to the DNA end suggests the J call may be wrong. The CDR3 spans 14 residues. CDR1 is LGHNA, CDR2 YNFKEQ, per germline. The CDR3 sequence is CASSRTGTINEQYF. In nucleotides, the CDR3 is TGTGCCAGCAGCCGAACCGGGACTATCAATGAGCAGTACTTC.

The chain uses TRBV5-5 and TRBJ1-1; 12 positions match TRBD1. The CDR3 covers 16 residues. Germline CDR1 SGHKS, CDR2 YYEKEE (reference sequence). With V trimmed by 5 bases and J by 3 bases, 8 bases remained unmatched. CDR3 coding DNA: TGTGCCAGCAGTCCCGGGACAGGGGGCCTGGACACTGAAGCTTTCTTT. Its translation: CASSPGTGGLDTEAFF.

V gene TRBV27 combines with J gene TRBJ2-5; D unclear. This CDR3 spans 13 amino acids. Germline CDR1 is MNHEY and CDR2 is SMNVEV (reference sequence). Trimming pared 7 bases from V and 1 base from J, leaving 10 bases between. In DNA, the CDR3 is TGTGCCAGCACATCGAGGACCCAAGAGACCCAGTACTTC. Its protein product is CASTSRTQETQYF.

CDR3 sequence: CASSYLRGSQYF. The DNA of the CDR3 is TGTGCCAGCAGTTATCTCAGGGGATCGCAGTATTTT. This chain links TRBV6-2 or TRBV6-3 with TRBJ2-3, with D possibly matching TRBD1 (6 bases). The germline V gene has CDR1 MNHEY and CDR2 SVGEGT. This CDR3 is built from 12 residues. V dropped 3 bases and J dropped 10 bases, with 11 bases sitting between them.

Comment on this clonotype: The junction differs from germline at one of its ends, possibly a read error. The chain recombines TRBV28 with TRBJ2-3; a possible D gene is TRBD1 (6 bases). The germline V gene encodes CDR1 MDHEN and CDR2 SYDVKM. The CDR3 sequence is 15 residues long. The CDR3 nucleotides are TGTGCTAGCAGTGTGGGGACAAGACCCACAGATACGCAGTATTTT. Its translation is CASSVGTRPTDTQYF.

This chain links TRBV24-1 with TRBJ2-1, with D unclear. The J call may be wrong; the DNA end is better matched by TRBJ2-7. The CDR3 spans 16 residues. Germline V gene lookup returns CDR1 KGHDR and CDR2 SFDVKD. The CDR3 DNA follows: TGTGCCACCAGTGATTTAGAAACAGTATCCTACAATGAGCAGTACTTC. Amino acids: CATSDLETVSYNEQYF.

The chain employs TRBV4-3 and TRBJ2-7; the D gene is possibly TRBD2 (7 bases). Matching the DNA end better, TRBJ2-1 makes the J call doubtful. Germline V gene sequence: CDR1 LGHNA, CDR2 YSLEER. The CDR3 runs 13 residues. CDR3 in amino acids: CASSQRGGDEQFF. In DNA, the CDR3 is TGCGCCAGCAGCCAGAGGGGGGGCGATGAGCAGTTCTTC.

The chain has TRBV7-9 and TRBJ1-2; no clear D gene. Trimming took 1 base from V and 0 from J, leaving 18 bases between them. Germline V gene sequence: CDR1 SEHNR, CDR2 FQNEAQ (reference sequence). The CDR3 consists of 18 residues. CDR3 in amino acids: CASSLGPRVAGTNYGYTF. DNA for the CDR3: TGTGCCAGCAGCTTAGGGCCGAGGGTAGCCGGCACTAACTATGGCTACACCTTC.

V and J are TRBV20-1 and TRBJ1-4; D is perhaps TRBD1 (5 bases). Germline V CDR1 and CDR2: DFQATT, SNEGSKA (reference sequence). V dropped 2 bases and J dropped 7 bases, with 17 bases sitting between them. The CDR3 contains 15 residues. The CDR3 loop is CSARPWREGPEKLFF. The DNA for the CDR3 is TGCAGTGCTAGACCCTGGCGAGAGGGGCCTGAAAAACTGTTTTTT.

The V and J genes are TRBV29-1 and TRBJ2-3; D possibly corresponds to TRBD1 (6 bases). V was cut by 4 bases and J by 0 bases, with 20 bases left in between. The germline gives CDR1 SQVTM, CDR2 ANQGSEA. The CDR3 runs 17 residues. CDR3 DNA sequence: TGCAGCGTTGGACCGGAAACAGGGTTTCAAAGCACAGATACGCAGTATTTT. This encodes CSVGPETGFQSTDTQYF.

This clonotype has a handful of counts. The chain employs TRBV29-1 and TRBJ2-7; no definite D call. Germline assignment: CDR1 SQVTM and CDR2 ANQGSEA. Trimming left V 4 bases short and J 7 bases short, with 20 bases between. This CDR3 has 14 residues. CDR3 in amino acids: CSVVLAESSREQYF. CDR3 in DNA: TGCAGCGTTGTTTTGGCCGAGAGTTCTCGTGAGCAGTACTTC.

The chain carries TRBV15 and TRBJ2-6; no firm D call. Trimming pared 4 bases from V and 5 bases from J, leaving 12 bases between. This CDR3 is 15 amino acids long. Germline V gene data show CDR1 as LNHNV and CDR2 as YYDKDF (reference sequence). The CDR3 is CATSTHRDRANVLTF. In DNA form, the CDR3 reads TGTGCCACCAGCACCCACAGAGACCGGGCCAACGTCCTGACTTTC.